This is a list of T cell receptor beta chains from one sample in a study of CD8+CD57+ T cells in acquired aplastic anemia. TCRdb re-called the reads with MiXCR, one entry per CDR3 protein. In the table there are 100,000 to 150,000 distinct CDR3 sequences, over 55% of which are singletons. Specimen: sorted CD4+, CD8+, or CD8+CD57+ T cells (not recorded which) from PBMCs. The receptors were gathered from a human donor with aplastic anemia. CDR3s include the opening cysteine and the closing phenylalanine or tryptophan. The order of the fields is V gene, J gene, CDR3 length, CDR3 protein.

TRBV7-7,TRBJ1-5,13,CASSLGQNQPQHF
TRBV7-6,TRBJ2-1,16,CASSLMGLAGESEQFF
TRBV19,TRBJ1-1,11,CASSRGTEAFF
TRBV18,TRBJ1-1,13,CASSTGVSAEAFF
TRBV6-2/TRBV6-3,TRBJ2-4,19,CASRDVKDRKAGGKNIQYF
TRBV2,TRBJ1-5,15,CASSFRGANNQPQHF
TRBV10-2,TRBJ2-1,16,CASRAVRGASDNEQFF
TRBV20-1,TRBJ1-3,13,CSASTGDRNTIYF
TRBV20-1,TRBJ2-1,10,CSARDREQFF
TRBV4-1,TRBJ2-5,13,CASSQLRWGAKYF
TRBV2,TRBJ1-1,12,CASTKWDTEAFF
TRBV27,TRBJ2-5,13,CASSLYYRETQYF
TRBV11-1,TRBJ2-1,16,CASSPKLGGGHNEQFF
TRBV20-1,TRBJ2-7,14,CSAAGTDITYEQYF
TRBV13,TRBJ2-1,14,CASSDPNSYNEQFF
TRBV11-1,TRBJ2-7,16,CASSQDSTSGVGEQYF
TRBV25-1,TRBJ2-5,17,CASSERPQGLTQETQYF